What follows describes a single T cell receptor (beta chain). This sample was taken from a study of blood T cell repertoires in COVID-19. At the level of the study: COVID-19 samples, acute and convalescent, were from the United States, Italy and Spain. PBMCs, B-cell-depleted T cells, or T cells provided the cDNA or gDNA that made up the material.

Study processing details: Amplification of reference gene primers was used by the study to estimate nucleated cell counts. Profiled with immunoSEQ multiplex PCR; TCRdb holds only in-frame clones, not every one. The DNA was the basis for D and trimming; V, J and clone size are from that table. The top ten hold roughly 17% of the sample, which has about 34,000 clones, roughly three quarters seen once. The CDR3 covers 14 residues. J gave up 4 bases and V 2 bases, and 2 bases lay outside the gene matches. CDR1 is SEHNR and CDR2 is FQNEAQ in the germline V gene (reference sequence). The J gene is TRBJ2-1, the V gene TRBV7-9, with TRBD2 matching over 7 bases. The receptor was derived from a human donor in a cohort sampled during active COVID-19. The sequencing input was peripheral blood. CDR3 region: CASSLSGGYNEQFF. The CDR3 nucleotides are TGTGCCAGCAGCTTATCGGGGGGTTACAATGAGCAGTTCTTC.